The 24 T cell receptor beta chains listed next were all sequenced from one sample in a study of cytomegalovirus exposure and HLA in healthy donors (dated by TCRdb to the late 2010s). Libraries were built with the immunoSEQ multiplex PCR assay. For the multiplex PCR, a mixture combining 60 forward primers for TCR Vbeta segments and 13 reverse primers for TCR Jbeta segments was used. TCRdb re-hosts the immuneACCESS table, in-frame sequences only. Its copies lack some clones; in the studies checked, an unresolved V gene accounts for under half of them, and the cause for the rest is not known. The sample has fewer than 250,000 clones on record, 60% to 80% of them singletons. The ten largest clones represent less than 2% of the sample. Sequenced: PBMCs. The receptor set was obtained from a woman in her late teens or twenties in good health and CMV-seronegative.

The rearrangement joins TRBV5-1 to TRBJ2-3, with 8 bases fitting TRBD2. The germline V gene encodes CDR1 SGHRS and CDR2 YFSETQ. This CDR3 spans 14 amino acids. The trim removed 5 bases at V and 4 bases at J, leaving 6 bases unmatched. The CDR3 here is CASRSGGTSDTQYF. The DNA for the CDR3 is TGCGCCAGCAGGAGCGGGGGAACCTCAGATACGCAGTATTTT.

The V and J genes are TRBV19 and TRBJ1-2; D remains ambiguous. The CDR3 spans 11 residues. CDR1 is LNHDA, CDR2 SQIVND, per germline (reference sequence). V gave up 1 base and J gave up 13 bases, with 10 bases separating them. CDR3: CASSIAGVFTF. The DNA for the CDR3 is TGTGCCAGTAGTATAGCCGGGGTTTTCACCTTC.

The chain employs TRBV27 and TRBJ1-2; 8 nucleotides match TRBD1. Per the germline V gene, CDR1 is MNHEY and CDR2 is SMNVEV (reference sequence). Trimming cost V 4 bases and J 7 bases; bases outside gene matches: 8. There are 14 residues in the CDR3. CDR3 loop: CASSSRQGAGGYTF. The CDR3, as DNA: TGTGCCAGCAGTTCCCGTCAGGGGGCGGGTGGCTACACCTTC.

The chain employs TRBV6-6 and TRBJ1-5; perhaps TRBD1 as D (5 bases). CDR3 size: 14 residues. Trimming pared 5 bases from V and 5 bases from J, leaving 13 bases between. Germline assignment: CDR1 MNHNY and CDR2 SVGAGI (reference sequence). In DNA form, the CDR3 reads TGTGCCAGCAGTCCGGGGGGAAGCCATCAGCCCCAGCATTTT. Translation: CASSPGGSHQPQHF.

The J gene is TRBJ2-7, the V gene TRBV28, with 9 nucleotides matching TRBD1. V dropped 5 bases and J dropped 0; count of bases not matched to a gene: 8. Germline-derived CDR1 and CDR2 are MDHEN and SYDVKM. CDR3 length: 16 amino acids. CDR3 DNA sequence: TGTGCCAGCAGTACCCACAGGGGGCAGGTCTCCTACGAGCAGTACTTC. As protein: CASSTHRGQVSYEQYF.

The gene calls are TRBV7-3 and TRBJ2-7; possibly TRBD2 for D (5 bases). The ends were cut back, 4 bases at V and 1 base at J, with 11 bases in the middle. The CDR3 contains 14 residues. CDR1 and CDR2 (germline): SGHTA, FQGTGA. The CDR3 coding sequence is TGTGCCAGCAGCTCCGGGGTGGGATCCTACGAGCAGTACTTC. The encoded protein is CASSSGVGSYEQYF.

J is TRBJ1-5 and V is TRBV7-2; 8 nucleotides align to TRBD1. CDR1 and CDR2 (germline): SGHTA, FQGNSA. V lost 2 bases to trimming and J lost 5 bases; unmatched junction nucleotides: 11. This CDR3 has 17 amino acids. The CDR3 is CASSLSIGQGYDQPQHF. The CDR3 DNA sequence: TGTGCCAGCAGCTTATCTATAGGACAGGGTTATGATCAGCCCCAGCATTTT. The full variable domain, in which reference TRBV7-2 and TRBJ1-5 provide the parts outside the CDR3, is GAGVSQSPSNKVTEKGKDVELRCDPISGHTALYWYRQSLGQGLEFLIYFQGNSAPDKSGLPSDRFSAERTGGSVSTLTIQRTQQEDSAVYLCASSLSIGQGYDQPQHFGDGTRLSIL.

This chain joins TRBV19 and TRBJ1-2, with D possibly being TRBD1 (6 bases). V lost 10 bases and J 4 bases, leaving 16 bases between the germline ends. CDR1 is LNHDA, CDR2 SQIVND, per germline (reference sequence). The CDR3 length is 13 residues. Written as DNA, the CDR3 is TGTGCCACCAGGGGTAACCGGGGCTATGGCTACACCTTC. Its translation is CATRGNRGYGYTF.

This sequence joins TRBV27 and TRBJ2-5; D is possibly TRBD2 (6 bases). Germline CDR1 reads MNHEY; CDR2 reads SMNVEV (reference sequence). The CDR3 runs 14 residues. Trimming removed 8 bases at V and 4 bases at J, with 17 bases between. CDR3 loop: CASRSLPGRETQYF. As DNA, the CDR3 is TGTGCCAGCCGTTCCCTCCCCGGGAGAGAGACCCAGTACTTC.

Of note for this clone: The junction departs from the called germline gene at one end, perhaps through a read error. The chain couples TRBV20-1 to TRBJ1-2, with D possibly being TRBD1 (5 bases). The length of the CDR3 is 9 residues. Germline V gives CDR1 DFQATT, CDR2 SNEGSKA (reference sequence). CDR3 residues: CSAKGQSDF. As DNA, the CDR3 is TGCAGTGCCAAAGGACAATCGGACTTC.

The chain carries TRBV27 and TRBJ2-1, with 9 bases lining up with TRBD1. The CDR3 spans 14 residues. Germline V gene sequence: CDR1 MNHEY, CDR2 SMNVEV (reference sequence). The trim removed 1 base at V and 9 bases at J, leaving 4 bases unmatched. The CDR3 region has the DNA TGTGCCAGCAGTTTATTACAGGGGGCTGTTGAGCAGTTCTTC. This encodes CASSLLQGAVEQFF.

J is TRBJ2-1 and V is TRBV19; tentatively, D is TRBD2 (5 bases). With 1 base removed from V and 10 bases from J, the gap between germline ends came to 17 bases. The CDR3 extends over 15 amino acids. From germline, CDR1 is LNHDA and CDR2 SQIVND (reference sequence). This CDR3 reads CASSIAGLMIHEQFF. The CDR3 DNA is TGTGCCAGTAGTATAGCTGGACTGATGATCCACGAGCAGTTCTTC. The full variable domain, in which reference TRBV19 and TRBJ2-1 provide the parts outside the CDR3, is DGGITQSPKYLFRKEGQNVTLSCEQNLNHDAMYWYRQDPGQGLRLIYYSQIVNDFQKGDIAEGYSVSREKKESFPLTVTSAQKNPTAFYLCASSIAGLMIHEQFFGPGTRLTVL.

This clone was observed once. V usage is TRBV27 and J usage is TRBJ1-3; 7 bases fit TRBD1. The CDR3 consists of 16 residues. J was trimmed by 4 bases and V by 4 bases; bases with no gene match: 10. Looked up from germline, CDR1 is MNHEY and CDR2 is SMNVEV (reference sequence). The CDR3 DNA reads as TGTGCCAGCAGTTCCCTAGGACAGGCTCGGGGAAACACCATATATTTT. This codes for CASSSLGQARGNTIYF.

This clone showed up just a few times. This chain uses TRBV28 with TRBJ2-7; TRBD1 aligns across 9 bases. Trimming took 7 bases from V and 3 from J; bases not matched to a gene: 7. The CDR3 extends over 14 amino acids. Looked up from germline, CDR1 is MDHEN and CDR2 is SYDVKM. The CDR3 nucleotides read TGTGCCAGCACCAATCCGGGACAGGGCTACGAGCAGTACTTC. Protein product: CASTNPGQGYEQYF.

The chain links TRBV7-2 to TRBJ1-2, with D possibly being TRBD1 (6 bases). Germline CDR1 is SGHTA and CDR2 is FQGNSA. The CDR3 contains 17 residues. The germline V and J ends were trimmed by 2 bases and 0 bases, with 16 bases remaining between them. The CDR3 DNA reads TGTGCCAGCAGCTTATTTCCGAAGGGGGAAACTAACTATGGCTACACCTTC. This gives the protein CASSLFPKGETNYGYTF.

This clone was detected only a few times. The CDR3 here is CASSYTWADRGNEQFF. Here the CDR3 DNA reads TGTGCCAGCAGTTATACGTGGGCAGACCGGGGCAATGAGCAGTTCTTC. V is TRBV6-6 and J is TRBJ2-1; D is possibly TRBD2 (5 bases). The CDR3 length is 16 residues. CDR1 MNHNY and CDR2 SVGAGI come from the germline V gene (reference sequence). Between the trimmed V and J ends, which lost 3 bases and 6 bases, there was a span of 18 bases.

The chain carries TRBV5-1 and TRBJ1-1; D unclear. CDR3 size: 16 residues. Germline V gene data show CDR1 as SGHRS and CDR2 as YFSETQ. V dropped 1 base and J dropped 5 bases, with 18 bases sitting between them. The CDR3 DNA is TGCGCCAGCAGCTTGACGGCCCGAACTGAGGGAACTGAAGCTTTCTTT. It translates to CASSLTARTEGTEAFF. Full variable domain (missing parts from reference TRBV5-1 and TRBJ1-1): KAGVTQTPRYLIKTRGQQVTLSCSPISGHRSVSWYQQTPGQGLQFLFEYFSETQRNKGNFPGRFSGRQFSNSRSEMNVSTLELGDSALYLCASSLTARTEGTEAFFGQGTRLTVV.

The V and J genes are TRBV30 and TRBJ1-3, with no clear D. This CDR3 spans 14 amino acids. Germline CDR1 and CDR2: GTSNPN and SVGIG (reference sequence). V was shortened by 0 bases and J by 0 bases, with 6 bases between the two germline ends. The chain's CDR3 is CAWSVHSSGNTIYF. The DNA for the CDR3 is TGTGCCTGGAGTGTTCACAGCTCTGGAAACACCATATATTTT.

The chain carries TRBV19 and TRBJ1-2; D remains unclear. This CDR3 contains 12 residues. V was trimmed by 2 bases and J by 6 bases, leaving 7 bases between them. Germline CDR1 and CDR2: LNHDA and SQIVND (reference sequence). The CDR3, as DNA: TGTGCCAGTAGTATAAGAGGGAATGGCTACACCTTC. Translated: CASSIRGNGYTF. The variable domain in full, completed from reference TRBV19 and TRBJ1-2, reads DGGITQSPKYLFRKEGQNVTLSCEQNLNHDAMYWYRQDPGQGLRLIYYSQIVNDFQKGDIAEGYSVSREKKESFPLTVTSAQKNPTAFYLCASSIRGNGYTFGSGTRLTVV.

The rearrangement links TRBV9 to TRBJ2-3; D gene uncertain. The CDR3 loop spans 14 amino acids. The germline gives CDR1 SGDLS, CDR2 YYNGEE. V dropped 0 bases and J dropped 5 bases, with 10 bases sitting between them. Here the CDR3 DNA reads TGTGCCAGCAGCGTAGAGACTTTAAGAGATACGCAGTATTTT. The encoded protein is CASSVETLRDTQYF. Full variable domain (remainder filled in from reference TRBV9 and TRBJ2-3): DSGVTQTPKHLITATGQRVTLRCSPRSGDLSVYWYQQSLDQGLQFLIQYYNGEERAKGNILERFSAQQFPDLHSELNLSSLELGDSALYFCASSVETLRDTQYFGPGTRLTVL.

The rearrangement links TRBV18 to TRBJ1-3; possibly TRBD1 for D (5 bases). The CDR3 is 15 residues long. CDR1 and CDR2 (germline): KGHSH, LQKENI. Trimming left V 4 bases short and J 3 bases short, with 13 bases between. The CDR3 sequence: CASSRTDSIGNTIYF. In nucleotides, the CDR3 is TGTGCCAGCTCACGGACCGACAGCATTGGAAACACCATATATTTT. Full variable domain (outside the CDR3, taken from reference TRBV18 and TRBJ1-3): NAGVMQNPRHLVRRRGQEARLRCSPMKGHSHVYWYRQLPEEGLKFMVYLQKENIIDESGMPKERFSAEFPKEGPSILRIQQVVRGDSAAYFCASSRTDSIGNTIYFGEGSWLTVV.

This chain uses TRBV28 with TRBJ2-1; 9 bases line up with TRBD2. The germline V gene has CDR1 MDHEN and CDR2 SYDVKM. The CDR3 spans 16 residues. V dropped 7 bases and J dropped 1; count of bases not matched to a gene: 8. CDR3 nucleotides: TGTGCCAGCACGGGGCGGGAGGGCCGGTCCTACAATGAGCAGTTCTTC. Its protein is CASTGREGRSYNEQFF.

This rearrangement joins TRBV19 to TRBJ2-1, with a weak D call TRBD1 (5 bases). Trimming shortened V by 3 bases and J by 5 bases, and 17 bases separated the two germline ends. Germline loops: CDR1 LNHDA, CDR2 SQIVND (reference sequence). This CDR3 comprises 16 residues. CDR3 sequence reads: CASSMRGHKGDNEQFF. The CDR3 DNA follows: TGTGCCAGTAGTATGCGTGGGCATAAAGGGGACAATGAGCAGTTCTTC.

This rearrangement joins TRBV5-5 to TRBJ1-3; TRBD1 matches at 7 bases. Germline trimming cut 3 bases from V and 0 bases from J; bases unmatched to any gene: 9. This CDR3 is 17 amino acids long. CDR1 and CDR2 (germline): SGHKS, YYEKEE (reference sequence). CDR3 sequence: CASSSPRQGYSGNTIYF. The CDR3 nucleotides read TGTGCCAGCAGCTCCCCCCGACAGGGCTACTCTGGAAACACCATATATTTT. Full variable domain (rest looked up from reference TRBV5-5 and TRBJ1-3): DAGVTQSPTHLIKTRGQQVTLRCSPISGHKSVSWYQQVLGQGPQFIFQYYEKEERGRGNFPDRFSARQFPNYSSELNVNALLLGDSALYLCASSSPRQGYSGNTIYFGEGSWLTVV.